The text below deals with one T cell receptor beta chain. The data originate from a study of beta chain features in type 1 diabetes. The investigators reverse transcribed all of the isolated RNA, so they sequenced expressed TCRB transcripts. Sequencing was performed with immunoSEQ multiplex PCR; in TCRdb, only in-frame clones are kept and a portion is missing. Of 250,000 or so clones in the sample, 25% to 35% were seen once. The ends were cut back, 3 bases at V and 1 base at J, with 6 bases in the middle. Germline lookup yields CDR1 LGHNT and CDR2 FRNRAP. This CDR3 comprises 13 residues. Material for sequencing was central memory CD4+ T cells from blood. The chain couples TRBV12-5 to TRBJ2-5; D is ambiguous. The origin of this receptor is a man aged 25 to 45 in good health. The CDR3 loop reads CASGLGSQETQYF. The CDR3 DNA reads TGTGCTAGTGGTTTAGGTAGCCAAGAGACCCAGTACTTC.